The clone carrying this TCR beta chain was seen a single time. These data come from a study of CD8 T cells in ankylosing spondylitis. V was shortened by 2 bases and J by 4 bases, with 9 bases between the two germline ends. CDR3 length equals 14 residues. Germline lookup yields CDR1 SGHDT and CDR2 YYEEEE. TCRdb reprocessed the 5' RACE reads via MiXCR and lists one record per CDR3 protein. The sample shows about 140,000 distinct CDR3 sequences, 30% to 35% of them seen only once. This sequence was found in a male donor with ankylosing spondylitis. The sequenced material came from synovial fluid, either unsorted or a sorted T cell fraction (not recorded which). The chain couples TRBV5-6 to TRBJ2-2; D not certain. CDR3 loop: CASSFLDGTGELFF. The CDR3 coding sequence is TGTGCCAGCAGCTTCCTCGACGGCACCGGGGAGCTGTTTTTT.